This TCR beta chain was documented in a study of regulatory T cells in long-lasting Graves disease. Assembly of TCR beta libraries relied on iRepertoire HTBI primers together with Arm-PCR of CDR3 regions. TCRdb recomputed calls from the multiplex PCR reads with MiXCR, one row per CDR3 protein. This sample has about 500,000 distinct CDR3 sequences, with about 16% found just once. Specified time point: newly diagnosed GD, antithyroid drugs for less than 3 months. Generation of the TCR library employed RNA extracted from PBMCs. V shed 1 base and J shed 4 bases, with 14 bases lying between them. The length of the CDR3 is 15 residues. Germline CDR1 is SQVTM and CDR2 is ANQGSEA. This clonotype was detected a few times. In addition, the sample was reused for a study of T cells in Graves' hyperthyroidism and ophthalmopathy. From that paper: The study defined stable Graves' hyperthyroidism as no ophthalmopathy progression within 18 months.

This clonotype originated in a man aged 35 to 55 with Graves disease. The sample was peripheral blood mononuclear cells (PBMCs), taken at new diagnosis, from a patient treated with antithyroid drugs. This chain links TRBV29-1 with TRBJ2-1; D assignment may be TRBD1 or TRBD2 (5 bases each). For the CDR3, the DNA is TGCAGCGTTGAAGGAGGGGTCTATTCGTACAATGAGCAGTTCTTC. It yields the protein CSVEGGVYSYNEQFF.